This T cell receptor beta chain was identified during a study of T cells after yellow fever vaccination. TCRdb called the 5' RACE reads again in MiXCR, with one record for every CDR3 protein. This table has roughly 340,000 distinct CDR3 sequences, more than 8.5% appearing once. The CDR3 length is 17 residues. V lost 5 bases, J lost 1 base, and 10 bases stayed unmatched. Germline CDR1 and CDR2: LGHNA and YNFKEQ. This clonotype was counted many times. The rearrangement joins TRBV4-2 to TRBJ1-1; 10 positions agree with TRBD1. The specimen was PBMCs, collected on the day of the first yellow fever vaccination. The clonotype was recovered from a man aged 18 to 29 who received the YFV17D yellow fever vaccine. The CDR3 loop reads CASSGRDRGGKNTEAFF. The CDR3 bases are TGTGCCAGCAGCGGCCGGGACAGGGGCGGAAAGAACACTGAAGCTTTCTTT.